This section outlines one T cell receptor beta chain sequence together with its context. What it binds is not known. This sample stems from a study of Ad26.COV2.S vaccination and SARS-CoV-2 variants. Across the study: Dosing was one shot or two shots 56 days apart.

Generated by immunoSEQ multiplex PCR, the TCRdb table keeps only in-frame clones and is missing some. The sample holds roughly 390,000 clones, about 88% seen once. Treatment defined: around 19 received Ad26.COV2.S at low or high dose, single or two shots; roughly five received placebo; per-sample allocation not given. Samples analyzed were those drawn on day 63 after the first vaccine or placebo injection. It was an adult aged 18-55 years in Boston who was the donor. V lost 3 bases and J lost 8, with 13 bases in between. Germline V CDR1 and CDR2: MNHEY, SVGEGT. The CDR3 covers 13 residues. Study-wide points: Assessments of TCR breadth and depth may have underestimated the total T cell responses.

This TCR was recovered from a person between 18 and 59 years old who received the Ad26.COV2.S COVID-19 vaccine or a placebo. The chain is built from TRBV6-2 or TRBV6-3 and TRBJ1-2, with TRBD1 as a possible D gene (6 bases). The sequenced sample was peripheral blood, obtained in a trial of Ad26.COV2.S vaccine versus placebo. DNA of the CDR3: TGTGCCAGCAGTTATACAGGGATCAAGGGCTACACCTTC. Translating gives CASSYTGIKGYTF.